The entry below gives a single T cell receptor (beta chain) sequence along with its context. The antigen is not known. The record originates from a study of radiotherapy plus CTLA-4 blockade in lung cancer. Study context: There were objective responses in 18% of patients, and over 25% had disease control.

Measured with immunoSEQ multiplex PCR; TCRdb has only the in-frame clones, and not every one. Of some 67,000 clones in the sample, about 72% were seen once. Broader study findings: Radiotherapy was combined with ipilimumab, and tumor-derived TCR clones then expanded in blood. Early shifts in blood T cell clones, with interferon-beta, reportedly predicted response best.

It was focal radiation plus CTLA-4 blockade with ipilimumab that patients with chemo-refractory metastatic non-small-cell lung cancer received. Specimen: peripheral blood, collected from a patient treated with radiotherapy plus ipilimumab. The clonotype originates from a human donor with non-small cell lung cancer whose response to radiotherapy plus ipilimumab could not be evaluated. Some clones in this sample may be carry-over from other donors' samples.

DNA of the CDR3: TGTGCCGGATCCCAGCGGGGACTGGAAGAGACCCAGTACTTC. As protein: CAGSQRGLEETQYF. The genes are TRBV6-1 and TRBJ2-5; 7 bases are a match to TRBD2. This CDR3 has 14 amino acids. Germline V gene data show CDR1 as MNHNS and CDR2 as SASEGT. V gave up 11 bases and J gave up 3 bases; unmatched junction bases: 12.